The 23 T cell receptor beta chains in this list originate from one sample, sequenced in a study of TIL therapy for anti-PD-1-resistant metastatic lung cancer. Time point meaning: pre-treatment sample, taken before nivolumab and TIL therapy. The immunoSEQ assay was v3. Using immunoSEQ multiplex PCR, the repertoire was profiled, and TCRdb retains in-frame clones only, with some absent. The table shows about 20,000 clones, with about 80% occurring only once. Sequencing was performed on blood, taken at baseline. Source of these receptors: a person aged 25 to 80 with non-small cell lung cancer.

This chain connects TRBV7-2 to TRBJ1-3; no clear D gene. Germline assignment: CDR1 SGHTA and CDR2 FQGNSA. The CDR3 spans 15 residues. The V gene lost 1 base and the J gene lost 2 bases, with 9 bases spanning the gap. The CDR3 bases are TGTGCCAGCAGCTTAGGTCCTACCACTGGAAACACCATATATTTT. Protein product: CASSLGPTTGNTIYF.

CDR3 protein: CASSLIAGAGNEQFF. The CDR3, as DNA: TGTGCCAGCAGCTTAATAGCGGGAGCCGGGAATGAGCAGTTCTTC. The J gene is TRBJ2-1, the V gene TRBV7-3; 9 bases align to TRBD2. CDR1 and CDR2 (germline): SGHTA, FQGTGA. Trimming removed 1 base from V and 7 bases from J; junction bases left unmatched: 5. This CDR3 is 15 amino acids long.

The chain carries TRBV18 and TRBJ1-5; no definite D call. From germline, CDR1 is KGHSH and CDR2 LQKENI. The CDR3 runs 16 residues. The V and J ends lost 6 bases and 2 bases respectively, with 17 bases between them. The chain's CDR3 is CASSPQPPGGNQPQHF. CDR3 nucleotides: TGTGCCAGCTCCCCCCAACCCCCCGGCGGCAATCAGCCCCAGCATTTT.

The chain carries TRBV11-3 and TRBJ2-2; D perhaps matches TRBD1 (6 bases). Germline V gene sequence: CDR1 SGHNT, CDR2 YENEEA. The CDR3 extends over 15 amino acids. V dropped 4 bases and J dropped 0 bases, with 9 bases sitting between them. The CDR3, as DNA: TGTGCCAGCAGCTCTAAGGGGGCGAACACCGGGGAGCTGTTTTTT. Translating it yields CASSSKGANTGELFF.

The chain employs TRBV23-1 and TRBJ2-7; TRBD2 is a possible D gene (5 bases). TRBV23-1 is an ORF for which the function is uncertain. The ends were cut back, 0 bases at V and 2 bases at J, with 17 bases in the middle. The CDR3 has 17 residues. CDR3 nucleotide sequence: TGCGCCAGCAGTCAATCAGGACTTGGAGCCGACCCCTACGAGCAGTACTTC. As protein: CASSQSGLGADPYEQYF.

The chain is built from TRBV5-4 and TRBJ2-5; no firm D call. The CDR3 extends over 13 amino acids. Germline CDR1 reads SGHNT; CDR2 reads YYREEE (reference sequence). The germline V and J ends were trimmed by 1 base and 3 bases, with 7 bases remaining between them. The CDR3 spells CASSLPEKETQYF. In nucleotides, the CDR3 is TGTGCCAGCAGCTTGCCAGAGAAAGAGACCCAGTACTTC. Using reference TRBV5-4 and TRBJ2-5 for the parts outside the CDR3, the full variable domain is ETGVTQSPTHLIKTRGQQVTLRCSSQSGHNTVSWYQQALGQGPQFIFQYYREEENGRGNFPPRFSGLQFPNYSSELNVNALELDDSALYLCASSLPEKETQYFGPGTRLLVL.

This clone was observed a handful of times. This chain links TRBV5-1 with TRBJ1-2; weak D call: TRBD1 (5 bases). V lost 4 bases to trimming and J lost 7 bases, with 14 bases between them. The V gene's germline CDR1 is SGHRS and CDR2 YFSETQ. CDR3 size: 13 residues. The CDR3 sequence is CASSLQGAGGYTF. The CDR3 bases are TGCGCCAGCAGCCTGCAAGGGGCGGGTGGCTACACCTTC.

This sequence joins TRBV10-3 and TRBJ2-3; the D gene is possibly TRBD2 (5 bases). CDR1 and CDR2 from the germline V gene are ENHRY and SYGVKD. Trimming pared 3 bases from V and 0 bases from J, leaving 16 bases between. The CDR3 is 17 residues long. The CDR3 region has the DNA TGTGCCATCAGTGATCCTCACGGGAAGGCTAGCACAGATACGCAGTATTTT. It encodes CAISDPHGKASTDTQYF.

The V and J genes are TRBV7-6 and TRBJ2-2; a possible D gene is TRBD1 (7 bases). The CDR3 has 13 residues. The ends were cut back, 5 bases at V and 6 bases at J, with 10 bases in the middle. Germline-derived CDR1 and CDR2 are SGHVS and FNYEAQ. CDR3 residues: CASSTRGAGELFF. CDR3 bases: TGTGCCAGCAGCACCAGGGGGGCCGGGGAGCTGTTTTTT.

V usage is TRBV7-3 and J usage is TRBJ1-2; D not resolved. Germline CDR1 SGHTA, CDR2 FQGTGA. V dropped 5 bases and J dropped 5 bases, with 18 bases sitting between them. The CDR3 runs 15 residues. CDR3 protein: CASSLSHGVVYGYTF. CDR3 nucleotide sequence: TGTGCCAGCAGCCTCTCACACGGGGTGGTGTATGGCTACACCTTC.

The rearrangement uses TRBV19 and TRBJ1-1; D call uncertain. V was shortened by 5 bases and J by 3 bases, with 25 bases between the two germline ends. Germline lookup yields CDR1 LNHDA and CDR2 SQIVND (reference sequence). The length of the CDR3 is 18 residues. The CDR3 spells CASSPLLFGQAGYTEAFF. CDR3 nucleotide sequence: TGTGCCAGTAGTCCCCTCCTTTTTGGCCAGGCGGGGTACACTGAAGCTTTCTTT.

This clone turned up a few times. The same CDR3 is also encoded by other DNA sequences in this sample. The chain recombines TRBV6-5 with TRBJ1-5; possible D gene TRBD1, 6 bases. CDR1 is MNHEY and CDR2 is SVGAGI in the germline V gene. V lost 2 bases and J lost 0, with 11 bases in between. This CDR3 contains 16 residues. This CDR3 reads CASSYLGGDSNQPQHF. The CDR3 nucleotides are TGTGCCAGCAGTTACCTAGGGGGGGATAGCAATCAGCCCCAGCATTTT.

This clone has only a few counts. The V call is TRBV5-5, the J call TRBJ1-5; TRBD1 matches at 8 bases. Germline CDR1 SGHKS, CDR2 YYEKEE (reference sequence). This CDR3 has 15 amino acids. V lost 0 bases to trimming and J lost 6 bases; unmatched junction nucleotides: 5. The CDR3 reads CASSLGPGGGQPQHF. The DNA for the CDR3 is TGTGCCAGCAGCTTGGGCCCAGGGGGCGGTCAGCCCCAGCATTTT.

The chain is built from TRBV5-4 and TRBJ2-2; weak D call: TRBD2 (5 bases). The length of the CDR3 is 16 residues. The V gene's germline CDR1 is SGHNT and CDR2 YYREEE (reference sequence). The V gene lost 4 bases and the J gene lost 0 bases, with 13 bases spanning the gap. CDR3 coding DNA: TGTGCCAGCAGCCCCAACCCCGGGGCGAACACCGGGGAGCTGTTTTTT. Its translation is CASSPNPGANTGELFF.

This clone showed up just once. The chain joins TRBV5-5 to TRBJ2-2; 10 nucleotides agree with TRBD1. The CDR3 runs 16 residues. Germline-derived CDR1 and CDR2 are SGHKS and YYEKEE (reference sequence). V trimming: 5 bases; J trimming: 2 bases; junction bases outside the gene matches: 6. The CDR3, as DNA: TGTGCCAGCAGTCGACGGACAGGGGGTAACACCGGGGAGCTGTTTTTT. Translation: CASSRRTGGNTGELFF.

This clone was observed a single time. The rearrangement joins TRBV19 to TRBJ2-3, with TRBD2 matching 8 bases. The germline V gene encodes CDR1 LNHDA and CDR2 SQIVND (reference sequence). The junction had 7 bases not matched to a gene; V was cut back by 0 bases and J by 2 bases. This CDR3 is built from 17 residues. DNA of the CDR3: TGTGCCAGTAGTATAGAGGCGGGGGGCTTAAACACAGATACGCAGTATTTT. It codes for CASSIEAGGLNTDTQYF. The whole variable domain, remainder taken from reference TRBV19 and TRBJ2-3, is DGGITQSPKYLFRKEGQNVTLSCEQNLNHDAMYWYRQDPGQGLRLIYYSQIVNDFQKGDIAEGYSVSREKKESFPLTVTSAQKNPTAFYLCASSIEAGGLNTDTQYFGPGTRLTVL.

This chain uses TRBV28 with TRBJ1-4; D might be TRBD1 (5 bases). V gave up 1 base and J gave up 8 bases, with 11 bases separating them. Germline V lookup: CDR1 MDHEN, CDR2 SYDVKM. The CDR3 is 14 residues long. The CDR3 nucleotides read TGTGCCAGCAGTTTATCCCAGGGCGGCGAAAAACTGTTTTTT. Residues: CASSLSQGGEKLFF.

This clone was seen once. V gene TRBV5-1 combines with J gene TRBJ2-1, with TRBD2 as a possible D gene (5 bases). The CDR3 totals 15 residues. Germline CDR1 is SGHRS and CDR2 is YFSETQ. Trimming took 0 bases from V and 0 from J, leaving 7 bases between them. The CDR3 spells CASSLGGSSYNEQFF. As DNA, the CDR3 is TGCGCCAGCAGCTTGGGAGGGAGCTCCTACAATGAGCAGTTCTTC.

This chain connects TRBV30 to TRBJ2-7; 9 bases match TRBD1. Germline loops: CDR1 GTSNPN, CDR2 SVGIG (reference sequence). This CDR3 spans 15 amino acids. Germline trimming cut 3 bases from V and 1 base from J; bases unmatched to any gene: 7. The CDR3, as DNA: TGTGCCTGGAGGGACTCACAGGGGGCATCCTACGAGCAGTACTTC. Residues: CAWRDSQGASYEQYF.

J is TRBJ2-7 and V is TRBV7-9; 14 nucleotides align to TRBD2. Losses at the gene ends were 0 bases for V and 5 bases for J; bases not matched to a gene: 6. Germline values: CDR1 SEHNR, CDR2 FQNEAQ (reference sequence). CDR3 length equals 17 residues. CDR3 nucleotide sequence: TGTGCCAGCAGCTTAGCGACGGGACTAGCGGGAGCCCACGAGCAGTACTTC. This gives the protein CASSLATGLAGAHEQYF.

This clone appeared a single time. The CDR3 DNA is TGCGCCAGCAGCTTGGACTCCCCGACTAGCGGGCGAGCCTACGAGCAGTACTTC. Residues: CASSLDSPTSGRAYEQYF. The J gene is TRBJ2-7, the V gene TRBV5-1, with TRBD2 matching 10 bases. The germline CDR1 and CDR2 sequences are SGHRS and YFSETQ. The length of the CDR3 is 18 residues. Germline trimming cut 0 bases from V and 2 bases from J; bases unmatched to any gene: 11. Filled out from reference TRBV5-1 and TRBJ2-7, the complete variable domain reads KAGVTQTPRYLIKTRGQQVTLSCSPISGHRSVSWYQQTPGQGLQFLFEYFSETQRNKGNFPGRFSGRQFSNSRSEMNVSTLELGDSALYLCASSLDSPTSGRAYEQYFGPGTRLTVT.

The V call is TRBV6-1, the J call TRBJ1-5; TRBD1 matches at 7 bases. J was trimmed by 6 bases and V by 6 bases; bases with no gene match: 11. The CDR3 loop spans 15 amino acids. Germline V gene data show CDR1 as MNHNS and CDR2 as SASEGT. CDR3 in DNA: TGTGCCAGCAGCGCGTCAGGGGGATTTGGTCAGCCCCAGCATTTT. Amino acids: CASSASGGFGQPQHF.

The rearrangement joins TRBV6-1 to TRBJ2-7; unclear D gene. CDR3 size: 13 residues. Germline loops: CDR1 MNHNS, CDR2 SASEGT. The V end lost 10 bases, the J end lost 5 bases, and 18 bases lay between the germline ends. As DNA, the CDR3 is TGTGCCACTAAGTACGGTGGACGGAACGAGCAGTACTTC. This encodes CATKYGGRNEQYF.